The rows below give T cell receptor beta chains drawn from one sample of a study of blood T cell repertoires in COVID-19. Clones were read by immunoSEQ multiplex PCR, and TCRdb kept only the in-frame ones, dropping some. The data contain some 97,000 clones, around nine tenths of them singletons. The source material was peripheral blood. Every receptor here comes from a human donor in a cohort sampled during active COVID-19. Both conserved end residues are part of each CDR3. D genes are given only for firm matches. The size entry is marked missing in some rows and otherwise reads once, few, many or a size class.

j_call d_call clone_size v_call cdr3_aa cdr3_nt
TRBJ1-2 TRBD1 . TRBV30 CAWGSTGGGYGYTF TGTGCCTGGGGATCTACAGGGGGCGGCTATGGCTACACCTTC
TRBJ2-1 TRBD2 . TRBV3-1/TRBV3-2 CASSQDTLGLAGSIRNEQFF TGTGCCAGCAGCCAAGACACATTAGGGCTAGCGGGATCCATCCGCAATGAGCAGTTCTTC
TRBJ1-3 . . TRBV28 CASSIEENTIYF TGTGCCAGCAGCATAGAAGAAAACACCATATATTTT
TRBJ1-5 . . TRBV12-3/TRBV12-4 CASSFSVNQPQHF TGTGCCAGCAGTTTTTCTGTAAATCAGCCCCAGCATTTT
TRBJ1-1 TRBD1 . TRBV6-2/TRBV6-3 CASSYFRDRLYTEAFF TGTGCCAGCAGTTATTTCCGGGACAGACTCTACACTGAAGCTTTCTTT
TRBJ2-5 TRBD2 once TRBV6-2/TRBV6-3 CASSYDGAGVGREETQYF TGTGCCAGCAGTTACGATGGAGCGGGAGTAGGACGGGAAGAGACCCAGTACTTC
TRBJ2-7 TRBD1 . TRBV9 CASSAVVTGLGEQYF TGTGCCAGCAGCGCAGTGGTGACAGGGTTGGGCGAGCAGTACTTC
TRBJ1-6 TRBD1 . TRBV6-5 CASSYSMGQGNSPLHF TGTGCCAGCAGTTACTCGATGGGACAGGGCAATTCACCCCTCCACTTT
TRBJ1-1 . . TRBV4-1 CASSQGQVLEAFF TGCGCCAGCAGCCAAGGACAGGTACTTGAAGCTTTCTTT
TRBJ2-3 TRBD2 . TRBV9 CASSVVGEGATQYF TGTGCCAGCAGCGTAGTTGGGGAGGGAGCTACGCAGTATTTT
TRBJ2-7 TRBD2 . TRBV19 CASSPSGGSYEQYF TGTGCCAGTAGTCCTAGCGGGGGCTCCTACGAGCAGTACTTC
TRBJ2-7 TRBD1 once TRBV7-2 CASSWDSSYEQYF TGTGCCAGCAGCTGGGACAGCTCCTACGAGCAGTACTTC
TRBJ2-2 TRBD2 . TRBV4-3 CASSPVLLAVGELFF TGCGCCAGCAGCCCCGTTTTACTAGCGGTCGGGGAGCTGTTTTTT
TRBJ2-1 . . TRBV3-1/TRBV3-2 CASSQERVRTGNEQFF TGTGCCAGCAGCCAAGAACGGGTCCGCACGGGGAATGAGCAGTTCTTC
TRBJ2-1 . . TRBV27 CASSLTGSRYNEQFF TGTGCCAGCAGTTTAACAGGGTCGAGGTACAATGAGCAGTTCTTC
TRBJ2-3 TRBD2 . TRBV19 CASSKLAGGRPDTQYF TGTGCCAGTAGTAAGCTAGCGGGAGGGAGGCCAGATACGCAGTATTTT
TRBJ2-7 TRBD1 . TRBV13 CASSLGPGQALYEQYF TGTGCCAGCAGCTTAGGACCGGGACAGGCCCTCTACGAGCAGTACTTC
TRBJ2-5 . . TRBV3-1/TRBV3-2 CASSQVASPQETQYF TGTGCCAGCAGCCAAGTAGCGTCGCCACAAGAGACCCAGTACTTC
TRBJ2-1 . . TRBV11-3 CASSLSVYNEQFF TGTGCCAGCAGCTTATCGGTTTACAATGAGCAGTTCTTC
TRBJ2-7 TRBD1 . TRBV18 CASGPGTGVHEQYF TGTGCCAGCGGCCCCGGGACAGGGGTCCACGAGCAGTACTTC
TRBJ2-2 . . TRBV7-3 CASSFRGTGELFF TGTGCCAGCAGCTTTCGGGGGACCGGGGAGCTGTTTTTT
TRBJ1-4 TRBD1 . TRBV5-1 CASRKTGLGEKLFF TGCGCCAGCAGAAAGACAGGGCTGGGTGAAAAACTGTTTTTT
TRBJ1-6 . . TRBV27 CASSIRDSPLHF TGTGCCAGCAGCATCCGGGATTCACCCCTCCACTTT
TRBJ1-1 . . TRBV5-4 CASSFSWNTEAFF TGTGCCAGCAGCTTTTCCTGGAACACTGAAGCTTTCTTT
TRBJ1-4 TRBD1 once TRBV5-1 CASSSWGRGNEKLFF TGCGCCAGCAGCTCTTGGGGCAGGGGGAATGAAAAACTGTTTTTT
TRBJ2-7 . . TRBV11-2 CASSLERTALSEQYF TGTGCCAGCAGCTTAGAAAGGACAGCGTTGAGCGAGCAGTACTTC
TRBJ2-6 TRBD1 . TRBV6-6 CASSPTGPSSGANVLTF TGTGCCAGCAGTCCGACAGGGCCCAGCTCTGGGGCCAACGTCCTGACTTTC
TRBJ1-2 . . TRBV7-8 CASSLVQGSGYTF TGTGCCAGCAGCTTAGTTCAGGGAAGCGGCTACACCTTC
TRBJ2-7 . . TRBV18 CASSPSSGDSNEQYF TGTGCCAGCTCACCAAGTTCCGGGGACTCCAACGAGCAGTACTTC
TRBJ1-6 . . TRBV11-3 CASSPRAGADYNSPLHF TGTGCCAGCAGCCCCAGGGCAGGGGCAGACTATAATTCACCCCTCCACTTT
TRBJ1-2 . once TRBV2 CASSLTVSEGYTF TGTGCCAGCAGTTTGACAGTATCCGAAGGCTACACCTTC
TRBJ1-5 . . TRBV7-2 CASSLRQAPYSNQPQHF TGTGCCAGCAGCTTACGGCAAGCGCCTTATAGCAATCAGCCCCAGCATTTT
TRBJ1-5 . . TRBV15 CATSRDRGGLGQPQHF TGTGCCACCAGCAGAGATCGGGGGGGGCTGGGTCAGCCCCAGCATTTT
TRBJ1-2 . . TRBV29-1 CSVEDLRRGGYTF TGCAGCGTTGAAGATCTCAGGAGAGGGGGCTACACCTTC
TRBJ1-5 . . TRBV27 CASSSFPGPQHF TGTGCCAGCAGTTCATTTCCAGGGCCCCAGCATTTT
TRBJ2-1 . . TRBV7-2 CASSAGVVSYNEQFF TGTGCCAGCAGCGCAGGGGTTGTCTCCTACAATGAGCAGTTCTTC
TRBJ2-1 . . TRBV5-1 CASSKGSNEQFF TGCGCCAGCAGTAAGGGGTCGAATGAGCAGTTCTTC
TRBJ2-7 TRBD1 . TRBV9 CASSVEQGHTYEQYF TGTGCCAGCAGCGTAGAACAGGGGCACACCTACGAGCAGTACTTC
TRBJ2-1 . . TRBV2 CASSAPRVAESYNEQFF TGTGCCAGCAGTGCCCCCCGGGTTGCGGAGTCCTACAATGAGCAGTTCTTC
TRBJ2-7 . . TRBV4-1 CASSQWGLREQYF TGCGCCAGCAGCCAATGGGGGCTACGCGAGCAGTACTTC
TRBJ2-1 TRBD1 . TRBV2 CASSAYRGFGNEQFF TGTGCCAGCAGTGCTTACAGGGGGTTCGGCAATGAGCAGTTCTTC
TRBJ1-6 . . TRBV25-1 CASSVGPGGSPLHF TGTGCCAGCAGTGTGGGACCGGGGGGATCACCCCTCCACTTT
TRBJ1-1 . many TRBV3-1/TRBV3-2 CASSQEVRGWLTEAFF TGTGCCAGCAGCCAAGAGGTCCGGGGGTGGTTAACTGAAGCTTTCTTT
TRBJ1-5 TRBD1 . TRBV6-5 CASRGTGANQPQHF TGTGCCAGCAGAGGGACAGGGGCCAATCAGCCCCAGCATTTT
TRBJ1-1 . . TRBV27 CASSLRSPRGTEAFF TGTGCCAGCAGTCTCCGGTCACCCAGGGGCACTGAAGCTTTCTTT
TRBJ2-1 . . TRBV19 CASSIARDWRNNEQFF TGTGCCAGTAGTATAGCACGGGACTGGAGGAACAATGAGCAGTTCTTC
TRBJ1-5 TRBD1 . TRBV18 CASSGTGGPGNQPQHF TGTGCCAGCTCAGGGACAGGGGGGCCCGGCAATCAGCCCCAGCATTTT
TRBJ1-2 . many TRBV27 CASSRQTIGYGYTF TGTGCCAGCAGCCGTCAGACAATCGGCTATGGCTACACCTTC